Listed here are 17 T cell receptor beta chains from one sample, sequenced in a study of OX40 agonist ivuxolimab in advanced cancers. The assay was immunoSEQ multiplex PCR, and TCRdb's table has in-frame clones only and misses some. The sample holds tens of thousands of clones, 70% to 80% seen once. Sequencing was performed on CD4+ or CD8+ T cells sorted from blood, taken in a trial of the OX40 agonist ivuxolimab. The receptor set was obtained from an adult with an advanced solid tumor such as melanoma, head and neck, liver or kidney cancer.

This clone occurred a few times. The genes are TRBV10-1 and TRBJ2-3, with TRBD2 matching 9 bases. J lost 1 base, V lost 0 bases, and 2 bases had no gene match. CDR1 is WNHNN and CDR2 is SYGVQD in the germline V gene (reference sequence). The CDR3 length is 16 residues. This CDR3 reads CASSESVAGGTDTQYF. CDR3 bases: TGCGCCAGCAGTGAGTCAGTAGCGGGGGGCACAGATACGCAGTATTTT.

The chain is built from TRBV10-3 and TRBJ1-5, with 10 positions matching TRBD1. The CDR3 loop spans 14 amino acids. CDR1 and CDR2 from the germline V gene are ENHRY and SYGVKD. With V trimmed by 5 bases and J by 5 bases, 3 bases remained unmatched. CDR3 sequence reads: CAISKGQGHQPQHF. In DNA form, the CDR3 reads TGTGCCATCAGTAAGGGACAGGGGCATCAGCCCCAGCATTTT.

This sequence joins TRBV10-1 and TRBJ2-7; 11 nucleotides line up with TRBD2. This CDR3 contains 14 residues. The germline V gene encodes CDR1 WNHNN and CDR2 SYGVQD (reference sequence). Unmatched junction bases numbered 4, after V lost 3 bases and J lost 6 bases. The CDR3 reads CASSDLAGGSEQYF. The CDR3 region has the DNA TGCGCCAGCAGTGACCTAGCGGGAGGTTCCGAGCAGTACTTC.

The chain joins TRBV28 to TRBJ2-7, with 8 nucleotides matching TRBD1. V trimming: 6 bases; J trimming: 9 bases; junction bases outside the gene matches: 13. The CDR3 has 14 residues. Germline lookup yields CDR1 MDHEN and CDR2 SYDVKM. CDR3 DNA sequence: TGTGCCAGCAGCCACGGGACAGGTCTACGTTGGCAGTACTTC. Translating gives CASSHGTGLRWQYF.

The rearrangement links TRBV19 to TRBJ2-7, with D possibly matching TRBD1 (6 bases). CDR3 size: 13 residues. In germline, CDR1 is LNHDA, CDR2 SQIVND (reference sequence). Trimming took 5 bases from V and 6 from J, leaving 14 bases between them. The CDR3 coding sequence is TGTGCCAGTAGTCTAATTACAGGGACCGAGCAGTACTTC. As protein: CASSLITGTEQYF.

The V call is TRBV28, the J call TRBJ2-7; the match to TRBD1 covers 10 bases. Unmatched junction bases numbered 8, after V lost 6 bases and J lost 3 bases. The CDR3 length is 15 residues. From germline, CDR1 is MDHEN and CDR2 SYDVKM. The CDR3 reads CASSPLRDRGYEQYF. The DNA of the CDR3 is TGTGCCAGCAGCCCGTTACGGGACAGGGGCTACGAGCAGTACTTC.

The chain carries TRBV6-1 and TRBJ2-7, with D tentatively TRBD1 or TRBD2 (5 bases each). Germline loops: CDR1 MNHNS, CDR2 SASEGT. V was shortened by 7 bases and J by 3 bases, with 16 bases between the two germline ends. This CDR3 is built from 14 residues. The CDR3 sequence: CASIDWGRGYEQYF. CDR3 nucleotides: TGTGCCAGCATTGATTGGGGGAGAGGCTACGAGCAGTACTTC.

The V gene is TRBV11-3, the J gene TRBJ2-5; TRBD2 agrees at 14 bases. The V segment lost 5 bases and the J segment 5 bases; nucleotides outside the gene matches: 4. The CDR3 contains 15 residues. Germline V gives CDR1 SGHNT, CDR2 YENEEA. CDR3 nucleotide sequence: TGTGCCAGCAGCCGCGGGACTAGCGGGAGCGAGACCCAGTACTTC. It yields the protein CASSRGTSGSETQYF.

The CDR3 nucleotides are TGTGCCAGCAGTTTATGGCGGGGGAACACTGAAGCTTTCTTT. Encoded protein: CASSLWRGNTEAFF. The V gene is TRBV28, the J gene TRBJ1-1; the D is unclear. The V gene's germline CDR1 is MDHEN and CDR2 SYDVKM. The CDR3 length is 14 residues. V lost 0 bases to trimming and J lost 1 base, with 6 bases between them.

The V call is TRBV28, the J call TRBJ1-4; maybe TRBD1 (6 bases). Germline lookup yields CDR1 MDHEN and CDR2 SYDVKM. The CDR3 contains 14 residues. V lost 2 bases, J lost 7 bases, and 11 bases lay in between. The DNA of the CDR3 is TGTGCCAGCAGTTTAGAACAGGGTCGTGAAAAACTGTTTTTT. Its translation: CASSLEQGREKLFF.

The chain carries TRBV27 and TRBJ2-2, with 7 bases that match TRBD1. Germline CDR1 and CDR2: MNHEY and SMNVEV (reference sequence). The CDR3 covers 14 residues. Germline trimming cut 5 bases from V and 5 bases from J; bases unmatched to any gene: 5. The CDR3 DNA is TGTGCCAGCAGTCCGCAGACAGGGACCGGGGAGCTGTTTTTT. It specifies CASSPQTGTGELFF.

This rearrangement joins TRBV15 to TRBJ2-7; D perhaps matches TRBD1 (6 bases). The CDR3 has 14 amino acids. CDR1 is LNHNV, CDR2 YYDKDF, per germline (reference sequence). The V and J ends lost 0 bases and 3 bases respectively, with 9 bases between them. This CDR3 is CATSRDARGYEQYF. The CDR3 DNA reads TGTGCCACCAGCAGAGATGCCAGGGGCTACGAGCAGTACTTC.

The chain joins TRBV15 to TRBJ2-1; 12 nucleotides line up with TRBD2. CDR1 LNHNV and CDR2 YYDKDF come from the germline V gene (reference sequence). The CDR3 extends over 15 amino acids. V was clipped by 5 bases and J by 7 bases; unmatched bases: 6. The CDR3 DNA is TGTGCCACCAGCGAGACTAGCGGGAGAAGGAATGAGCAGTTCTTC. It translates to CATSETSGRRNEQFF.

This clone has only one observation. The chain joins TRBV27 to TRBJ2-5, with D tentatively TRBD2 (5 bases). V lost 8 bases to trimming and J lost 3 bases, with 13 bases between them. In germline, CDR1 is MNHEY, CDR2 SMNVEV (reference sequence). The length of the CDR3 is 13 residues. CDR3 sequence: CASRASNEETQYF. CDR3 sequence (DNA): TGTGCCAGCCGCGCTAGCAACGAAGAGACCCAGTACTTC.

The CDR3: CASSLEPDRIDSGELFF. The DNA of the CDR3 is TGCGCCAGCAGCTTGGAGCCCGACAGGATAGATTCCGGGGAGCTGTTTTTT. The chain carries TRBV5-1 and TRBJ2-2, with a weak D call TRBD1 (6 bases). CDR1 and CDR2 from the germline V gene are SGHRS and YFSETQ. Trimming took off 0 bases at V and 6 bases at J, with 18 bases between the two ends. This CDR3 spans 17 amino acids. Looking up the rest from reference TRBV5-1 and TRBJ2-2 gives the full variable domain: KAGVTQTPRYLIKTRGQQVTLSCSPISGHRSVSWYQQTPGQGLQFLFEYFSETQRNKGNFPGRFSGRQFSNSRSEMNVSTLELGDSALYLCASSLEPDRIDSGELFFGEGSRLTVL.

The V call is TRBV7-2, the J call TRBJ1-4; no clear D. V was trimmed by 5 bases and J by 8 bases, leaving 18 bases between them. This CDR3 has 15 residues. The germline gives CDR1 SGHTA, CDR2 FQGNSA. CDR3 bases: TGTGCCAGCAGCGACTACACGATGGGCAGCGAAAAACTGTTTTTT. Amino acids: CASSDYTMGSEKLFF.

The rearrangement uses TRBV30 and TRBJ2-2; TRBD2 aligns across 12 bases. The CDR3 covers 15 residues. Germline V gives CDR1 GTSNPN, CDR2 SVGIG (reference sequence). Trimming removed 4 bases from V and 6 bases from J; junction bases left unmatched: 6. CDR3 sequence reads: CAWTSGRVGSGELFF. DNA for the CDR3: TGTGCCTGGACTAGCGGGAGGGTCGGGTCCGGGGAGCTGTTTTTT.